A selection of T cell receptor beta chains follows, all from one sample in a study of OX40 agonist ivuxolimab in advanced cancers. Assay: immunoSEQ multiplex PCR; the TCRdb copy retains only in-frame clones and omits some. The table lists approximately 84,000 clones, 84% of them singletons. The sample in question was CD4+ or CD8+ T cells sorted from blood, obtained in a trial of the OX40 agonist ivuxolimab. These receptors were collected from an adult with an advanced solid tumor such as melanoma, head and neck, liver or kidney cancer. CDR3s include the opening cysteine and the closing phenylalanine or tryptophan. A D gene is named only where the DNA matches it firmly. Clone size is stated in some rows and not others, as once, few, many or a class when expanded.

>TRBV27|TRBJ1-3|few|-
TGTGCCAGCAGTCCCCTGTCCTCTGGAAACACCATATATTTT
CASSPLSSGNTIYF
>TRBV10-3|TRBJ2-6|-|TRBD1
TGTGCCATCAGTGAAGCTCGGACAGGGTCCCTCCCTGGGGCCAACGTCCTGACTTTC
CAISEARTGSLPGANVLTF
>TRBV5-5|TRBJ1-5|-|-
TGTGCCAGCAGCTTGGACGCTAATCAGCCCCAGCATTTT
CASSLDANQPQHF
>TRBV11-3|TRBJ1-2|-|TRBD1
TGTGCCAGCAGCTTAGTTGGAGGGGGCGTCTATGGCTACACCTTC
CASSLVGGGVYGYTF
>TRBV7-9|TRBJ1-2|-|-
TGTGCCAGCAGCTTAGAAGAGGGGAGAGGGTATACCTTC
CASSLEEGRGYTF
>TRBV15|TRBJ1-4|few|-
TGTGCCACCAGCTTCCGAACCCAACTGTTTTTT
CATSFRTQLFF
>TRBV23-1|TRBJ1-5|-|-
TGCGCCAGGGACGGGTTTTTTAGGCCCCAGCATTTT
CARDGFFRPQHF
>TRBV28|TRBJ2-1|-|-
TGTGCCAGCTATGGGGCTGGCTCCTACAATGAGCAGTTCTTC
CASYGAGSYNEQFF
>TRBV7-7|TRBJ2-7|-|-
TGTGCCAGCAGTTGGCCCCCTCCCGACTACGAGCAGTACTTC
CASSWPPPDYEQYF
>TRBV19|TRBJ2-3|few|-
TGTGCCAGTAGTATCAGGTTCCCAGATACGCAGTATTTT
CASSIRFPDTQYF
>TRBV6-5|TRBJ1-5|-|TRBD1
TGTGCCAGTACGACAGGGGGCAACCAGCCCCAGCATTTT
CASTTGGNQPQHF
>TRBV28|TRBJ1-6|-|-
TGTGCCAGCAGACCGAATAATTCACCCCTCCACTTT
CASRPNNSPLHF
>TRBV9|TRBJ2-1|-|-
TGTGCCAGCAGCGTAGGCGGGGGCAGTGAGCAGTTCTTC
CASSVGGGSEQFF
>TRBV27|TRBJ1-5|-|TRBD1
TGTGCCAGCAGCCCCGCACAGGGGGCTCAGCCCCAGCATTTT
CASSPAQGAQPQHF
>TRBV11-2|TRBJ1-5|-|TRBD1
TGTGCCAGCAGCTCTGACAGGGGAGGTCAGCCCCAGCATTTT
CASSSDRGGQPQHF
>TRBV28|TRBJ1-1|-|-
TGTGCCAGCCTCGGCGGGGGTCTGGCTGAAGCTTTCTTT
CASLGGGLAEAFF